These 8 T cell receptor beta chains share one sample of origin, sequenced in a study of T cell responses to AZD1222 COVID-19 vaccine. Libraries were prepared by immunoSEQ multiplex PCR; TCRdb keeps only in-frame clonotypes and omits some of them. The sample lists some 120,000 clones; approximately 86% were seen once. The specimen comprised peripheral blood, sampled on day 0 of AZD1222 vaccination. The receptor set was obtained from an adult in good health.

V gene TRBV6-2 or TRBV6-3 combines with J gene TRBJ1-5; maybe TRBD1 (5 bases). Germline CDR1 MNHEY, CDR2 SVGEGT. The CDR3 totals 12 residues. V was clipped by 6 bases and J by 14 bases, with 17 bases between them. The CDR3 DNA reads TGTGCCAGCAGCCTCGGGACTCGGCTCAAGCATTTT. Its protein product is CASSLGTRLKHF.

The V gene is TRBV28, the J gene TRBJ2-7; D may match TRBD1 or TRBD2 (5 bases each). The CDR3 totals 13 residues. Germline CDR1 is MDHEN and CDR2 is SYDVKM. V lost 5 bases, J lost 2 bases, and 10 bases lay in between. CDR3 DNA: TGTGCCAGCAGTCGACCGGGACCCTACGAGCAGTACTTC. It translates to CASSRPGPYEQYF.

The CDR3 coding sequence is TGTGCCAGCAGCTTAAAGGAGGGGGCGCATGGCTACACCTTC. Residues: CASSLKEGAHGYTF. V gene TRBV7-9 combines with J gene TRBJ1-2; TRBD1 matches 7 bases. V lost 2 bases, J lost 6 bases, and 6 bases stayed unmatched. Germline V CDR1 and CDR2: SEHNR, FQNEAQ (reference sequence). The CDR3 runs to 14 residues.

The genes are TRBV28 and TRBJ1-4, with TRBD1 matching over 11 bases. The CDR3 contains 14 residues. Trimming at V came to 5 bases and at J to 8 bases, leaving 4 bases not matched to a gene. CDR1 is MDHEN, CDR2 SYDVKM, per germline. The CDR3, as DNA: TGTGCCAGCAGTGGGACAGGGGGTTGGGAAAAACTGTTTTTT. Protein: CASSGTGGWEKLFF.

CDR3 sequence (DNA): TGTGCCAGCGAACTAGTCACAGGGGCTGGAAACACCATATATTTT. Translating it yields CASELVTGAGNTIYF. The gene calls are TRBV28 and TRBJ1-3; 7 bases align to TRBD1. The CDR3 totals 15 residues. J was trimmed by 2 bases and V by 8 bases; bases with no gene match: 9. Germline V lookup: CDR1 MDHEN, CDR2 SYDVKM. Using reference TRBV28 and TRBJ1-3 for the parts outside the CDR3, the full variable domain is DVKVTQSSRYLVKRTGEKVFLECVQDMDHENMFWYRQDPGLGLRLIYFSYDVKMKEKGDIPEGYSVSREKKERFSLILESASTNQTSMYLCASELVTGAGNTIYFGEGSWLTVV.

V gene TRBV5-5 combines with J gene TRBJ2-1; TRBD1 agrees at 7 bases. With 2 bases clipped from V and 7 bases from J, the junction kept 6 bases outside the gene matches. The germline gives CDR1 SGHKS, CDR2 YYEKEE (reference sequence). CDR3 length equals 14 residues. The CDR3 DNA reads as TGTGCCAGCAGCTTAACCGACAGGGTTAATGAGCAGTTCTTC. Residues: CASSLTDRVNEQFF.

The chain combines TRBV20-1 with TRBJ1-2; 8 positions agree with TRBD1. The CDR3 loop spans 11 amino acids. Trimming removed 8 bases from V and 3 bases from J; junction bases left unmatched: 2. Germline assignment: CDR1 DFQATT and CDR2 SNEGSKA (reference sequence). The CDR3 bases are TGCAGTCCGGACAGGGACTATGGCTACACCTTC. Encoded protein: CSPDRDYGYTF.

The chain joins TRBV3-1 (or the pseudogene TRBV3-2) to TRBJ1-2; D may be TRBD1 (5 bases). The germline CDR1 and CDR2 sequences are LGHDT and YNNKEL (reference sequence). There are 16 residues in the CDR3. The V gene lost 4 bases and the J gene lost 4 bases, with 19 bases spanning the gap. CDR3 in amino acids: CASSRGEAPGFYGYTF. For the CDR3, the DNA is TGTGCCAGCAGCCGAGGGGAGGCACCGGGGTTCTATGGCTACACCTTC.